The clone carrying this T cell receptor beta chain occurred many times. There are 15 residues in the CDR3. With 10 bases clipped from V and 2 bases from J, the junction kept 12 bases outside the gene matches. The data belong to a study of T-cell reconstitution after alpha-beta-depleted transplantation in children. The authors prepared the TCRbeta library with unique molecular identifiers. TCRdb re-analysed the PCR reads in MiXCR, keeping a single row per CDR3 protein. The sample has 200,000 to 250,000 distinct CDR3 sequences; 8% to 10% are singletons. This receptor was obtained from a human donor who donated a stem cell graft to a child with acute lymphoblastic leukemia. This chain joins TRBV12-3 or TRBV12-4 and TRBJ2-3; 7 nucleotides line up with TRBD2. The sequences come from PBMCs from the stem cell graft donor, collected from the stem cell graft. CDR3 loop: CAISPGGINTDTQYF. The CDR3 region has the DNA TGTGCCATTTCCCCCGGGGGGATTAACACAGATACGCAGTATTTT.